This T cell receptor (beta chain) was recorded in a study of T cell responses to AZD1222 COVID-19 vaccine. Assay used: immunoSEQ multiplex PCR; TCRdb lists only in-frame clones, some missing. The sample holds around 150,000 clones, 80% to 95% seen once. From germline, CDR1 is LGHDT and CDR2 YNNKEL (reference sequence). The trim removed 6 bases at V and 3 bases at J, leaving 4 bases unmatched. This CDR3 is 14 amino acids long. This receptor was taken from an adult who received the AZD1222 COVID-19 vaccine. V and J are TRBV3-1 (or the pseudogene TRBV3-2) and TRBJ2-3; 9 nucleotides agree with TRBD2. The sequences come from peripheral blood, collected 28 days after the second AZD1222 dose. The CDR3 loop is CASSGTSNTDTQYF. The CDR3 DNA reads as TGTGCCAGCAGTGGGACTAGCAATACAGATACGCAGTATTTT.